What follows are 5 T cell receptor beta chains derived from one specimen sequenced in a study of shared clonotypes between healthy human individuals. Profiling relied on immunoSEQ multiplex PCR, and the TCRdb table lists in-frame clones only, not all of them. Of around 1.4 million clones listed, approximately 98.5% are singletons. Sequenced input: naive CD4+ T cells sorted from blood. Described subset: CD45RA+ positively selected. The receptors were gathered from a young man in good health.

The V and J genes are TRBV18 and TRBJ2-2, with D tentatively TRBD1 (5 bases). The CDR3 runs 17 residues. CDR1 and CDR2 from the germline V gene are KGHSH and LQKENI. V lost 6 bases and J 4 bases, leaving 21 bases between the germline ends. CDR3 region: CASSLLPTQGSTGELFF. The CDR3 coding sequence is TGTGCCAGCTCTCTTCTTCCTACCCAGGGATCCACCGGGGAGCTGTTTTTT.

The chain has TRBV2 and TRBJ2-1; no reliable D call. Trimming took off 6 bases at V and 5 bases at J, with 8 bases between the two ends. The CDR3 covers 12 residues. The germline V gene has CDR1 SNHLY and CDR2 FYNNEI. The CDR3 bases are TGTGCCAGCAGCCCGCTCCACAATGAGCAGTTCTTC. It is translated as CASSPLHNEQFF.

The chain links TRBV29-1 to TRBJ2-7; D is perhaps TRBD2 (5 bases). The CDR3 loop spans 12 amino acids. Trimming left V 4 bases short and J 2 bases short, with 9 bases between. Per germline, CDR1 SQVTM and CDR2 ANQGSEA. In DNA, the CDR3 is TGCAGCGTTGCCGGGAAAACCTACGAGCAGTACTTC. This codes for CSVAGKTYEQYF.

CDR3 nucleotides: TGTGCCAGCAGCTTACTGGGACTAGCGGGAGGGTCCCTATACAATGAGCAGTTCTTC. Translating it yields CASSLLGLAGGSLYNEQFF. The chain couples TRBV7-2 to TRBJ2-1; 16 bases map to TRBD2. This CDR3 comprises 19 residues. Per germline, CDR1 SGHTA and CDR2 FQGNSA. Losses at the gene ends were 2 bases for V and 4 bases for J; bases not matched to a gene: 8.

The V call is TRBV6-1, the J call TRBJ2-1; TRBD2 agrees at 7 bases. V shed 3 bases, J shed 1 base, and the junction held 12 bases outside the gene matches. The CDR3 is 18 residues long. The germline CDR1 and CDR2 sequences are MNHNS and SASEGT. The CDR3 nucleotides are TGTGCCAGCAGTGAGGTTAGGGCGGGAGTTAGGTCCTACAATGAGCAGTTCTTC. As protein: CASSEVRAGVRSYNEQFF.